The 27 T cell receptor beta chains presented below share a single source sample, sequenced in a study of T cell responses to AZD1222 COVID-19 vaccine. Only in-frame clones appear in the TCRdb table, and some are missing; sequencing was by immunoSEQ multiplex PCR. This sample has about 120,000 clones, with approximately 86% found just once. The sample in question was peripheral blood, obtained 28 days after the second AZD1222 dose. All receptors derive from an adult who received the AZD1222 COVID-19 vaccine.

V usage is TRBV3-1 (or the pseudogene TRBV3-2) and J usage is TRBJ1-4; maybe TRBD1 (6 bases). The CDR3 spans 15 residues. Trimming left V 3 bases short and J 6 bases short, with 14 bases between. Germline V gene data show CDR1 as LGHDT and CDR2 as YNNKEL (reference sequence). Here the CDR3 reads CASSQGAGGDEKLFF. In DNA, the CDR3 is TGTGCCAGCAGCCAGGGGGCGGGTGGTGATGAAAAACTGTTTTTT.

The chain has TRBV3-1 (or the pseudogene TRBV3-2) and TRBJ2-7, with D possibly matching TRBD2 (6 bases). Germline values: CDR1 LGHDT, CDR2 YNNKEL (reference sequence). The CDR3 length is 17 residues. V lost 0 bases to trimming and J lost 3 bases, with 18 bases between them. The CDR3 DNA reads TGTGCCAGCAGCCAAGAAGAAGTGGGGGGTATGGGCTACGAGCAGTACTTC. Translation: CASSQEEVGGMGYEQYF.

This sequence joins TRBV5-1 and TRBJ1-3, with unresolved D. The germline V gene has CDR1 SGHRS and CDR2 YFSETQ. V was shortened by 5 bases and J by 2 bases, with 11 bases between the two germline ends. The CDR3 contains 14 residues. CDR3 amino acids: CASRGGDPGNTIYF. The CDR3, as DNA: TGCGCCAGCAGGGGCGGGGATCCTGGAAACACCATATATTTT. The entire variable domain, with the rest obtained from reference TRBV5-1 and TRBJ1-3, is as follows: KAGVTQTPRYLIKTRGQQVTLSCSPISGHRSVSWYQQTPGQGLQFLFEYFSETQRNKGNFPGRFSGRQFSNSRSEMNVSTLELGDSALYLCASRGGDPGNTIYFGEGSWLTVV.

This chain connects TRBV7-9 to TRBJ1-1; TRBD1 matches 7 bases. Trimming took 6 bases from V and 1 from J; bases not matched to a gene: 8. Germline-derived CDR1 and CDR2 are SEHNR and FQNEAQ (reference sequence). This CDR3 region has 15 residues. In nucleotides, the CDR3 is TGTGCCAGCAGAGGAAAGGGGGCCCAGAACACTGAAGCTTTCTTT. Its protein is CASRGKGAQNTEAFF.

In DNA form, the CDR3 reads TGTGCCAGCAGTTTAAGGCCTGAGACCCAGTACTTC. It translates to CASSLRPETQYF. This sequence joins TRBV28 and TRBJ2-5; D gene unclear. Deletions cut 2 bases from V and 5 bases from J, with 6 bases between. The length of the CDR3 is 12 residues. Germline CDR1 and CDR2: MDHEN and SYDVKM.

The rearrangement uses TRBV10-2 and TRBJ2-7, with 7 bases matching TRBD1. Germline CDR1 WSHSY, CDR2 SAAADI. The CDR3 sequence is 14 residues long. Losses at the gene ends were 8 bases for V and 0 bases for J; bases not matched to a gene: 7. The chain's CDR3 is CASRDSPASYEQYF. Written as DNA, the CDR3 is TGCGCCAGCCGGGACAGCCCAGCCTCCTACGAGCAGTACTTC.

This chain joins TRBV5-8 and TRBJ1-4; D uncertain. The CDR3 is made up of 18 amino acids. The V and J ends lost 0 bases and 4 bases respectively, with 19 bases between them. Per germline, CDR1 SGHTS and CDR2 YDEGEE. CDR3 region: CASSLGPTSRDLNEKLFF. CDR3 DNA: TGTGCCAGCAGCTTGGGCCCCACGTCTCGGGATCTTAATGAAAAACTGTTTTTT.

The V gene is TRBV6-5, the J gene TRBJ1-4, with unresolved D. Germline V gene lookup returns CDR1 MNHEY and CDR2 SVGAGI. This CDR3 contains 15 residues. The V end was cut by 10 bases, the J end by 8 bases, with 23 bases between. CDR3 amino acids: CATGPIAGGGEKLFF. In DNA, the CDR3 is TGTGCCACCGGACCTATAGCGGGAGGAGGCGAAAAACTGTTTTTT.

Written as DNA, the CDR3 is TGTGCCAGCAGCCTCCTATCTGTTGGAGGAAACACCATATATTTT. It translates to CASSLLSVGGNTIYF. The rearrangement links TRBV6-6 to TRBJ1-3; D remains unclear. The CDR3 runs to 15 residues. Germline V CDR1 and CDR2: MNHNY, SVGAGI (reference sequence). V lost 6 bases and J lost 4, with 16 bases in between.

This chain connects TRBV24-1 to TRBJ2-1; 9 bases align to TRBD1. In germline, CDR1 is KGHDR, CDR2 SFDVKD. The CDR3 contains 16 residues. The V gene end was trimmed by 5 bases and the J gene end by 7 bases; junction bases not matched to a gene: 11. The CDR3 loop is CATSGDRGSEDNEQFF. The CDR3 nucleotides are TGTGCCACCAGTGGCGACAGGGGGTCCGAGGATAATGAGCAGTTCTTC.

This clone showed up just a few times. The rearrangement uses TRBV19 and TRBJ1-3; D remains ambiguous. V lost 6 bases and J lost 4, with 16 bases in between. This CDR3 spans 15 amino acids. CDR1 is LNHDA, CDR2 SQIVND, per germline (reference sequence). CDR3 in DNA: TGTGCCAGTAGCCCGTGGGCCCGAGCAGGAAACACCATATATTTT. It translates to CASSPWARAGNTIYF.

The chain employs TRBV9 and TRBJ1-1; weak D call: TRBD1 (6 bases). The ends were cut back, 2 bases at V and 1 base at J, with 9 bases in the middle. The germline V gene has CDR1 SGDLS and CDR2 YYNGEE. This CDR3 is built from 14 residues. The DNA of the CDR3 is TGTGCCAGCAGCGTGGGACAACAGAACACTGAAGCTTTCTTT. It codes for CASSVGQQNTEAFF.

The rearrangement joins TRBV5-1 to TRBJ2-3, with D unresolved. V shed 2 bases and J shed 0 bases, with 7 bases lying between them. The CDR3 length is 14 residues. Per germline, CDR1 SGHRS and CDR2 YFSETQ. In DNA form, the CDR3 reads TGCGCCAGCAGCTTTCTCCAGAGCACAGATACGCAGTATTTT. Residues: CASSFLQSTDTQYF.

The chain links TRBV2 to TRBJ1-6, with D uncertain. Per the germline V gene, CDR1 is SNHLY and CDR2 is FYNNEI. This CDR3 region has 15 residues. V dropped 3 bases and J dropped 0 bases, with 6 bases sitting between them. The CDR3 region is CASSERSSYNSPLHF. CDR3 DNA: TGTGCCAGCAGTGAGCGCAGCTCCTATAATTCACCCCTCCACTTT.

The J gene is TRBJ1-4, the V gene TRBV3-1 (or the pseudogene TRBV3-2); TRBD1 matches at 11 bases. V trimming: 3 bases; J trimming: 11 bases; junction bases outside the gene matches: 5. The germline V gene encodes CDR1 LGHDT and CDR2 YNNKEL (reference sequence). This CDR3 contains 14 residues. The CDR3 sequence: CASSQGQGVGKLFF. The CDR3 DNA follows: TGTGCCAGCAGCCAGGGACAGGGGGTTGGGAAACTGTTTTTT.

The V and J genes are TRBV19 and TRBJ1-2, with D possibly matching TRBD1 (5 bases). CDR1 and CDR2 from the germline V gene are LNHDA and SQIVND (reference sequence). Trimming removed 5 bases from V and 0 bases from J, with 13 bases in between. The CDR3 is 15 residues long. CDR3 nucleotide sequence: TGTGCCAGTAGTCGTACAGGAGCAACTAACTATGGCTACACCTTC. Translating gives CASSRTGATNYGYTF.

This chain connects TRBV27 to TRBJ1-2, with D unclear. Germline V gene sequence: CDR1 MNHEY, CDR2 SMNVEV (reference sequence). CDR3 length equals 14 residues. V was shortened by 6 bases and J by 4 bases, with 15 bases between the two germline ends. The CDR3 reads CASRATGLGYGYTF. CDR3 bases: TGTGCCAGCAGGGCGACGGGCCTCGGCTATGGCTACACCTTC.

The V gene is TRBV7-9, the J gene TRBJ1-6, with D tentatively TRBD1 (5 bases). CDR3 size: 15 residues. Trimming cost V 3 bases and J 7 bases, with 13 bases left between them. Per germline, CDR1 SEHNR and CDR2 FQNEAQ (reference sequence). CDR3 protein: CASSLVQGENSPLHF. For the CDR3, the DNA is TGTGCCAGCAGCTTGGTCCAGGGAGAGAATTCACCCCTCCACTTT.

The rearrangement uses TRBV28 and TRBJ1-2; maybe TRBD1 (5 bases). From germline, CDR1 is MDHEN and CDR2 SYDVKM. V was clipped by 3 bases and J by 2 bases, with 13 bases between them. The CDR3 has 15 residues. The CDR3, as DNA: TGTGCCAGCAGTTTCGGAGGGGCGTTCAACTATGGCTACACCTTC. It encodes CASSFGGAFNYGYTF.

This rearrangement joins TRBV5-1 to TRBJ1-4; D is unresolved. The CDR3 totals 14 residues. Trimming took 4 bases from V and 0 from J, leaving 7 bases between them. Germline CDR1 SGHRS, CDR2 YFSETQ. The CDR3 region has the DNA TGCGCCAGCAGCCAGGACTCAACTAATGAAAAACTGTTTTTT. This codes for CASSQDSTNEKLFF. Filled out from reference TRBV5-1 and TRBJ1-4, the complete variable domain reads KAGVTQTPRYLIKTRGQQVTLSCSPISGHRSVSWYQQTPGQGLQFLFEYFSETQRNKGNFPGRFSGRQFSNSRSEMNVSTLELGDSALYLCASSQDSTNEKLFFGSGTQLSVL.

In DNA, the CDR3 is TGTGCCAGCATCTTGGACACAACCTACGAGCAGTACTTC. Translated, it gives CASILDTTYEQYF. The J gene is TRBJ2-7, the V gene TRBV2, with D possibly matching TRBD1 (5 bases). The V end was cut by 7 bases, the J end by 2 bases, with 12 bases between. Germline V lookup: CDR1 SNHLY, CDR2 FYNNEI. This CDR3 has 13 amino acids.

This chain joins TRBV5-1 and TRBJ2-2, with 7 positions matching TRBD1. Per germline, CDR1 SGHRS and CDR2 YFSETQ. CDR3 length equals 16 residues. V lost 0 bases and J lost 1; bases outside the gene matches: 3. The CDR3 protein is CASSLEGTENTGELFF. DNA of the CDR3: TGCGCCAGCAGCTTGGAGGGGACAGAGAACACCGGGGAGCTGTTTTTT. The complete variable domain, with remaining parts taken from reference TRBV5-1 and TRBJ2-2, reads KAGVTQTPRYLIKTRGQQVTLSCSPISGHRSVSWYQQTPGQGLQFLFEYFSETQRNKGNFPGRFSGRQFSNSRSEMNVSTLELGDSALYLCASSLEGTENTGELFFGEGSRLTVL.

The chain recombines TRBV10-3 with TRBJ2-1; 11 bases map to TRBD2. V shed 4 bases, J shed 1 base, and the junction held 6 bases outside the gene matches. Per the germline V gene, CDR1 is ENHRY and CDR2 is SYGVKD. The CDR3 has 17 residues. CDR3 nucleotides: TGTGCCATCAGTGCCTCGGGACTAGCGGATTCCTACAATGAGCAGTTCTTC. Translated: CAISASGLADSYNEQFF.

The J gene is TRBJ1-5, the V gene TRBV6-2 or TRBV6-3; D might be TRBD1 (5 bases). The ends were cut back, 0 bases at V and 6 bases at J, with 12 bases in the middle. Germline-derived CDR1 and CDR2 are MNHEY and SVGEGT. CDR3 length: 15 amino acids. DNA of the CDR3: TGTGCCAGCAGTTACTCTCTTCAGGGAAGTCAGCCCCAGCATTTT. Protein sequence: CASSYSLQGSQPQHF.

The genes are TRBV6-1 and TRBJ2-5, with 7 bases fitting TRBD2. In germline, CDR1 is MNHNS, CDR2 SASEGT. The CDR3 is made up of 15 amino acids. The trim removed 2 bases at V and 5 bases at J, leaving 8 bases unmatched. The CDR3, as DNA: TGTGCCAGCAGTGAAACTAGCGAGTGGGGGGAGACCCAGTACTTC. It translates to CASSETSEWGETQYF.

Here the CDR3 DNA reads TGTGCCAGCAGGGGTCTAATGTTGGGGGGCGGTGGCTACACCTTC. This encodes CASRGLMLGGGGYTF. This chain uses TRBV6-5 with TRBJ1-2; TRBD1 is a possible D gene (6 bases). The CDR3 covers 15 residues. CDR1 and CDR2 (germline): MNHEY, SVGAGI. Trimming removed 6 bases at V and 7 bases at J, with 21 bases between.

V is TRBV7-9 and J is TRBJ1-1; D might be TRBD1 (5 bases). CDR1 and CDR2 (germline): SEHNR, FQNEAQ (reference sequence). Between the trimmed V and J ends, which lost 5 bases and 1 base, there was a span of 11 bases. The length of the CDR3 is 14 residues. In DNA form, the CDR3 reads TGTGCCAGCAGCCCCGGGGGTCGGAACACTGAAGCTTTCTTT. Residues: CASSPGGRNTEAFF.